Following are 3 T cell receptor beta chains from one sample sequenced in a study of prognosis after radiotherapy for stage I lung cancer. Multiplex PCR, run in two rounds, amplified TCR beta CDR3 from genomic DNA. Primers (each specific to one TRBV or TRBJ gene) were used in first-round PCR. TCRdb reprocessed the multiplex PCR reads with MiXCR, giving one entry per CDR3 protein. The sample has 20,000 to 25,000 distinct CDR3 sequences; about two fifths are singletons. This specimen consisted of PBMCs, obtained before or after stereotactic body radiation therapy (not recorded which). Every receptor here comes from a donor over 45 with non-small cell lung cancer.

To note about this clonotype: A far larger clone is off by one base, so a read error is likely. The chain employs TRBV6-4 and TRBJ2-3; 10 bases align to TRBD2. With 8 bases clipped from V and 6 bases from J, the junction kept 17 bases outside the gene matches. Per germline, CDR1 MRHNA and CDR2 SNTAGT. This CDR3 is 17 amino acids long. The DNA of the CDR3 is TGTGCCAGCGGCCGGGCTAGCGGGAGTCTAGCAGTGGATACGCAGTATTTT. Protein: CASGRASGSLAVDTQYF.

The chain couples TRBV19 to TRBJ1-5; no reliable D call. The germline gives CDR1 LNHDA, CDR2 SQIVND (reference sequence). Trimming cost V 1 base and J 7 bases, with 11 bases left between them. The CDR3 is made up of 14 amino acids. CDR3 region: CASSIGRLFQPQHF. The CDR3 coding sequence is TGTGCCAGTAGTATAGGGCGTCTTTTCCAGCCCCAGCATTTT. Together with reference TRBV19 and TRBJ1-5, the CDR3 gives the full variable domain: DGGITQSPKYLFRKEGQNVTLSCEQNLNHDAMYWYRQDPGQGLRLIYYSQIVNDFQKGDIAEGYSVSREKKESFPLTVTSAQKNPTAFYLCASSIGRLFQPQHFGDGTRLSIL.

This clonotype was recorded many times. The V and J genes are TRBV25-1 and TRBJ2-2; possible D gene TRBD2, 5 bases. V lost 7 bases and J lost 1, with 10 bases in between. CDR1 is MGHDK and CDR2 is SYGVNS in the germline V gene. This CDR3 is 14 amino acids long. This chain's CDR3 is CASTASWNTGELFF. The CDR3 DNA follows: TGTGCCAGCACGGCTAGCTGGAACACCGGGGAGCTGTTTTTT. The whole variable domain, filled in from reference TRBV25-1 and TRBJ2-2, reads EADIYQTPRYLVIGTGKKITLECSQTMGHDKMYWYQQDPGMELHLIHYSYGVNSTEKGDLSSESTVSRIRTEHFPLTLESARPSHTSQYLCASTASWNTGELFFGEGSRLTVL.